The following is a TCR beta chain sequence with its context. The data stem from a study of blood T cell repertoires in COVID-19. Across the whole study: Acute and convalescent COVID-19 samples came from the United States, Italy and Spain. Sources were T cells, B-cell-depleted T cells, or PBMCs; the material itself was cDNA or gDNA.

Here immunoSEQ multiplex PCR was the method, and the copy in TCRdb shows in-frame clones only, minus some. The sample consists of nearly 110,000 clones, 84% of them appearing once. The origin of this receptor is a human donor in a cohort sampled during active COVID-19. Sequencing was performed on peripheral blood.

The CDR3 reads CSASPTPDRGHNEQYF. The DNA for the CDR3 is TGCAGTGCTAGTCCAACGCCGGACAGGGGGCATAACGAGCAGTACTTC. The J gene is TRBJ2-7, the V gene TRBV20-1; 11 bases agree with TRBD1. Germline V lookup: CDR1 DFQATT, CDR2 SNEGSKA (reference sequence). The CDR3 has 16 amino acids. J gave up 5 bases and V 3 bases, and 12 bases lay outside the gene matches.